This T cell receptor (beta chain) was captured in a study of technical replicates of blood from a few donors. The CDR3 has 17 residues. V shed 0 bases and J shed 0 bases, with 15 bases lying between them. Germline V gene sequence: CDR1 LGHNA, CDR2 YNFKEQ. This clone occurred once. Assay used: immunoSEQ multiplex PCR; TCRdb lists only in-frame clones, some missing. The sample includes tens of thousands of clones, just under 95% of them seen just once. This sequence was found in a human donor in good health. The sequenced material came from T cells isolated from PBMCs. This sequence joins TRBV4-2 and TRBJ2-7; D might be TRBD2 (5 bases). The CDR3 spells CASSQDRGQVFSYEQYF. The CDR3 nucleotides are TGTGCCAGCAGCCAAGATCGGGGTCAGGTATTCTCCTACGAGCAGTACTTC.